The rows below give T cell receptor beta chains drawn from one sample of a study of OX40 agonist ivuxolimab in advanced cancers. Assay: immunoSEQ multiplex PCR; the TCRdb copy retains only in-frame clones and omits some. The data show 37,000 or so clones, with about 88% seen just once and roughly 2.6% held by the top ten. This material consisted of CD4+ or CD8+ T cells sorted from blood, taken in a trial of the OX40 agonist ivuxolimab. Source of these receptors: an adult with an advanced solid tumor such as melanoma, head and neck, liver or kidney cancer. Each CDR3 is given with its conserved first and last residue. Each record gives: clone size, J gene, D gene, CDR3 length, V gene, CDR3 DNA, CDR3 protein. D genes are given only for firm matches. Some rows have no size entry. The others give once, few or many, or a class for an expanded clone.

-	TRBJ1-2	-	14	TRBV6-5	TGTGCCAGCAGTGACCTAGGGAACAACTATGGCTACACCTTC	CASSDLGNNYGYTF
-	TRBJ2-7	-	13	TRBV6-1	TGTGCCAGCAGTTCCGGGACCTTCTACGAGCAGTACTTC	CASSSGTFYEQYF
once	TRBJ1-5	-	12	TRBV19	TGTGCCAGTAGTATATTGCGTCAGCCCCAGCATTTT	CASSILRQPQHF
-	TRBJ1-1	-	14	TRBV19	TGTGCCACCACAGGGATTCCCGGGAACACTGAAGCTTTCTTT	CATTGIPGNTEAFF
-	TRBJ2-5	TRBD2	18	TRBV7-2	TGTGCCAGCAGCTTAGTTGCTAGCGGGGGGGCCGTTGGGGAGACCCAGTACTTC	CASSLVASGGAVGETQYF
-	TRBJ1-2	-	16	TRBV21-1	TGTGCCAGCAGCGCCCCGACAGGAGCCTCTAACTATGGCTACACCTTC	CASSAPTGASNYGYTF
once	TRBJ2-6	-	15	TRBV6-1	TGTGCCAGCAGTGGACGGAACTCTGGGGCCAACGTCCTGACTTTC	CASSGRNSGANVLTF
-	TRBJ1-6	-	15	TRBV9	TGTGCCAGCAGCCCGAGCCGCTCCTATAATTCACCCCTCCACTTT	CASSPSRSYNSPLHF
-	TRBJ2-3	TRBD2	16	TRBV30	TGTGCCTGGAGTTTACCGACGGGGGGGCCGTCAGATACGCAGTATTTT	CAWSLPTGGPSDTQYF
-	TRBJ1-6	TRBD1	13	TRBV6-1	TGTGCCAGCAGATCGGGACAGACCATGGCCCTCCACTTT	CASRSGQTMALHF
-	TRBJ2-3	-	13	TRBV11-3	TGTGCCAGCAGCTTAGCCCCGAGGGATACGCAGTATTTT	CASSLAPRDTQYF
few	TRBJ2-7	TRBD2	16	TRBV19	TGTGCCAGTAGCCCAGGGACTAGCGGTACGCTCTACGAGCAGTACTTC	CASSPGTSGTLYEQYF
-	TRBJ2-3	-	16	TRBV5-1	TGCGCCAGCAGCCCAAATTTACAGGGAAACAAAGGTACGCAGTATTTT	CASSPNLQGNKGTQYF
-	TRBJ1-4	-	14	TRBV7-9	TGTGCCAGCAGCCTCCGGCAGAGTAATGAAAAACTGTTTTTT	CASSLRQSNEKLFF
-	TRBJ1-5	-	15	TRBV7-8	TGTGCCAGCAGCCTCAGGGTTTCAAGCAATCAGCCCCAGCATTTT	CASSLRVSSNQPQHF
-	TRBJ2-1	-	12	TRBV7-3	TGTGCCAGCAGAGCCGACGACAATGAGCAGTTCTTC	CASRADDNEQFF
-	TRBJ2-1	-	13	TRBV25-1	TGTGCCAGCACCGGGGGACTTAACAATGAGCAGTTCTTC	CASTGGLNNEQFF
-	TRBJ2-1	-	11	TRBV9	TGTGCCAGCAGCGCCCACGGTGAGCAGTTCTTC	CASSAHGEQFF
-	TRBJ2-3	-	16	TRBV9	TGTGCCAGCAGCGTAGTCCCGGGGCAGGGCACAGATACGCAGTATTTT	CASSVVPGQGTDTQYF
-	TRBJ1-5	TRBD1	15	TRBV11-3	TGTGCCAGCAGTCCACAGGGGGCAGGGAATCAGCCCCAGCATTTT	CASSPQGAGNQPQHF
-	TRBJ2-5	TRBD2	16	TRBV9	TGTGCCAGCAGCGTAGGGGCGGGGGGGCCACAAGAGACCCAGTACTTC	CASSVGAGGPQETQYF
-	TRBJ2-5	-	13	TRBV18	TGTGCCAGCTCAGGTTCTTTTGAAGAGACCCAGTACTTC	CASSGSFEETQYF
-	TRBJ2-2	TRBD2	18	TRBV4-2	TGTGCCAGCAGCCAAGAACTTCTAGCGGGGGGGAACACCGGGGAGCTGTTTTTT	CASSQELLAGGNTGELFF
-	TRBJ2-1	TRBD2	21	TRBV5-1	TGCGCCAGCAGACGACGGGCTAGCGGGGGCACAAAGCCGGACTCCTACAATGAGCAGTTCTTC	CASRRRASGGTKPDSYNEQFF
-	TRBJ1-1	-	16	TRBV11-1	TGTGCCAGCAGCCCTGCGAGGATTGGAATGAACACTGAAGCTTTCTTT	CASSPARIGMNTEAFF
-	TRBJ1-1	-	14	TRBV27	TGTGCCAGCAGTACCCCGGGCCGAAACACTGAAGCTTTCTTT	CASSTPGRNTEAFF
-	TRBJ1-6	-	13	TRBV4-1	TGCGCCAGCAGCCAAGGGGGTGGTTCACCCCTCCACTTT	CASSQGGGSPLHF
-	TRBJ1-1	-	15	TRBV18	TGTGCCAGCTCACAAGGCAGGCCGCTAAACACTGAAGCTTTCTTT	CASSQGRPLNTEAFF
-	TRBJ2-2	TRBD2	17	TRBV5-1	TGCGCCAGCAGCTTCGGACTAGCGGGGAAGGGCACCGGGGAGCTGTTTTTT	CASSFGLAGKGTGELFF
-	TRBJ2-3	TRBD2	15	TRBV7-6	TGTGCCAGCAGCCCCAATAGCGGGGTAAAAGATACGCAGTATTTT	CASSPNSGVKDTQYF
-	TRBJ2-5	-	13	TRBV18	TGTGCCAGCTCACCGGGCGGGCTGGAGACCCAGTACTTC	CASSPGGLETQYF
-	TRBJ1-5	-	15	TRBV4-2	TGTGCCAGCAGCCAAGATTACCAGGGCAACCAGCCCCAGCATTTT	CASSQDYQGNQPQHF
-	TRBJ2-5	TRBD2	14	TRBV27	TGTGCCAGCAGTGCCGGCGGGGGCCAAGAGACCCAGTACTTC	CASSAGGGQETQYF
-	TRBJ1-1	-	16	TRBV4-2	TGTGCCAGCAGCCAAGATGAGGACAGCATGAACACTGAAGCTTTCTTT	CASSQDEDSMNTEAFF
-	TRBJ1-1	-	15	TRBV28	TGTGCCAGCAGTTCAGTAGGGGGTCTTTTTACTGAAGCTTTCTTT	CASSSVGGLFTEAFF
-	TRBJ1-2	-	13	TRBV6-6	TGTGCCAGCGCGGACAATCCGAACTATGGCTACACCTTC	CASADNPNYGYTF
once	TRBJ2-6	TRBD1	15	TRBV5-1	TGCGCCAGCAGCTTCACAGGGGCGGGGGCCAACGTCCTGACTTTC	CASSFTGAGANVLTF
-	TRBJ1-5	-	13	TRBV19	TGTGCCAGTAGTATCGGGGGTGGTCAGCCCCAGCATTTT	CASSIGGGQPQHF
-	TRBJ1-2	-	13	TRBV6-5	TGTGCCAGCAGTTACCTCAGGGTGGATGGCTACACCTTC	CASSYLRVDGYTF
-	TRBJ2-6	TRBD1	15	TRBV6-5	TGTGCCAGCAGCACTACAGGGGCCGGGGCCAACGTCCTGACTTTC	CASSTTGAGANVLTF
-	TRBJ1-1	TRBD1	15	TRBV18	TGTGCCAGCTCACCGGGAACAGGGGTGAACACTGAAGCTTTCTTT	CASSPGTGVNTEAFF
-	TRBJ1-1	-	14	TRBV4-3	TGCGCCAGCAGCCAAGATGTCAGGGTAGCTGAAGCTTTCTTT	CASSQDVRVAEAFF
-	TRBJ1-2	-	14	TRBV5-1	TGCGCCAGCAGCTTGGAGGGGGGGCGTGATGGCTACACCTTC	CASSLEGGRDGYTF
-	TRBJ2-5	-	11	TRBV20-1	TGCAGTGCTAGACCCGCGGAGACCCAGTACTTC	CSARPAETQYF